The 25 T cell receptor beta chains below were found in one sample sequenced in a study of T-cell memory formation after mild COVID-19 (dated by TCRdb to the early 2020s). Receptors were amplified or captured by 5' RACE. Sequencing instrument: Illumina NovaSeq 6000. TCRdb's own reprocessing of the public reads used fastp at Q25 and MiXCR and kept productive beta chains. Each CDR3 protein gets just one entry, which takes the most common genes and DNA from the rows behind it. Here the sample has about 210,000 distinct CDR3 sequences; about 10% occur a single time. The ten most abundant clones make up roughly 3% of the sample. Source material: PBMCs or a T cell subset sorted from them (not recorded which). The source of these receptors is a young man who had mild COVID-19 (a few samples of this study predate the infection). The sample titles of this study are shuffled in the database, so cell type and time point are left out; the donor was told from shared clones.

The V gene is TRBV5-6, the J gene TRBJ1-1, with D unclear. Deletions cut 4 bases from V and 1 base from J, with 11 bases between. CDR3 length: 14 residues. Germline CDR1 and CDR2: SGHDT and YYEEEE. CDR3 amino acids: CASSPRSWNTEAFF. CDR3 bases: TGTGCCAGCAGCCCACGGTCTTGGAACACTGAAGCTTTCTTT. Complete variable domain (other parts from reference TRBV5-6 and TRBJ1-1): DAGVTQSPTHLIKTRGQQVTLRCSPKSGHDTVSWYQQALGQGPQFIFQYYEEEERQRGNFPDRFSGHQFPNYSSELNVNALLLGDSALYLCASSPRSWNTEAFFGQGTRLTVV.

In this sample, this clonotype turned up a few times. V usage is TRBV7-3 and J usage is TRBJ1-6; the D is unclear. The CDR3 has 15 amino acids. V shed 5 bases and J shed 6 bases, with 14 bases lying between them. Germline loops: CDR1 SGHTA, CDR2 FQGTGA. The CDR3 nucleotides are TGTGCCAGCAGCGAAAGACCGTTGTTTAATTCACCCCTCCACTTT. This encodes CASSERPLFNSPLHF.

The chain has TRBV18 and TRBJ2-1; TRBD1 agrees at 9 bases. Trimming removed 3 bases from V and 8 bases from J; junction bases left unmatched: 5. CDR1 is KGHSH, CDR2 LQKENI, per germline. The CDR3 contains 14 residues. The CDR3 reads CASSPGTGNDEQFF. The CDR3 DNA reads TGTGCCAGCTCACCCGGGACAGGGAACGATGAGCAGTTCTTC.

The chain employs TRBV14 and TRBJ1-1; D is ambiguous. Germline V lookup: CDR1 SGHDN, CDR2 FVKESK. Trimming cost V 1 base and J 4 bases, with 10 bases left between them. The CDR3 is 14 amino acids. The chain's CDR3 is CASSQVGIGTEAFF. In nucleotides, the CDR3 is TGTGCCAGCAGCCAAGTAGGGATCGGCACTGAAGCTTTCTTT.

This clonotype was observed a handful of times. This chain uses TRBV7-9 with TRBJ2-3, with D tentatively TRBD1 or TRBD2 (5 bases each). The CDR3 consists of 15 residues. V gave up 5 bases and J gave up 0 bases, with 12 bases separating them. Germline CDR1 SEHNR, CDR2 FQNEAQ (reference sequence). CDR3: CASSAPGTSTDTQYF. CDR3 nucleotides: TGTGCCAGCAGCGCCCCGGGGACCAGCACAGATACGCAGTATTTT.

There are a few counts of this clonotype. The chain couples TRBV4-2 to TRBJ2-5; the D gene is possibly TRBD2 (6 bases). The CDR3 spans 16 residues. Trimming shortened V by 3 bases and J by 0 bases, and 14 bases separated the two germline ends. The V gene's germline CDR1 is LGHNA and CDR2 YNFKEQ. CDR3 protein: CASSQVPGVYQETQYF. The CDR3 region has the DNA TGTGCCAGCAGCCAGGTCCCGGGGGTGTACCAAGAGACCCAGTACTTC.

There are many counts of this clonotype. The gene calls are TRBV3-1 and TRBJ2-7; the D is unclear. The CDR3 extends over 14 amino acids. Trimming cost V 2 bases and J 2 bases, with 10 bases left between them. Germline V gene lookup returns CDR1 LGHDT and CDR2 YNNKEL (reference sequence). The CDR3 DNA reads TGTGCCAGCAGCCAATGGGGTAGGACCTACGAGCAGTACTTC. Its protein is CASSQWGRTYEQYF.

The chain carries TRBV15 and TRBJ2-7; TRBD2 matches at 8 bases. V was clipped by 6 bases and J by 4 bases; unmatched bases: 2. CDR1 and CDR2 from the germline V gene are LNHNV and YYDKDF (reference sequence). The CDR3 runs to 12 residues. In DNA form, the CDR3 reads TGTGCCACCAGGGGCGGGGGGTACGAGCAGTACTTC. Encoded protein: CATRGGGYEQYF.

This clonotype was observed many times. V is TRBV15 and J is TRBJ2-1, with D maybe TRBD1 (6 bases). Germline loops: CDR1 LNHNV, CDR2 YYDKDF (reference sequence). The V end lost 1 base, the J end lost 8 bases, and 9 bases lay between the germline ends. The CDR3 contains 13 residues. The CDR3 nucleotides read TGTGCCACCAGCAGAGTACAGGGAGATGAGCAGTTCTTC. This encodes CATSRVQGDEQFF.

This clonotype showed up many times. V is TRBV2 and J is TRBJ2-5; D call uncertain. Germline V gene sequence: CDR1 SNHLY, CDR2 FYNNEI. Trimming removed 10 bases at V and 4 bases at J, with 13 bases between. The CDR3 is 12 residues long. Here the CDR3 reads CATQDAGETQYF. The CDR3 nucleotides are TGTGCCACCCAGGATGCTGGAGAGACCCAGTACTTC.

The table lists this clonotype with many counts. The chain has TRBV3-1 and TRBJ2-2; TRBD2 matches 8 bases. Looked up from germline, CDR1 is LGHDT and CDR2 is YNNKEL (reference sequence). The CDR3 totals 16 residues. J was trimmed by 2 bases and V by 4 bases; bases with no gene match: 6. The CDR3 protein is CASSPRTSLNTGELFF. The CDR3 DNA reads TGTGCCAGCAGCCCCCGGACTAGCCTCAACACCGGGGAGCTGTTTTTT.

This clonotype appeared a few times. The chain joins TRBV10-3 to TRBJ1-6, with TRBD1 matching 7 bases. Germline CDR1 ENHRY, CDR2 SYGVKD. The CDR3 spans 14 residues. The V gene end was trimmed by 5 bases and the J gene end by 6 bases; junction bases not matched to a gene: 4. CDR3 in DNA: TGTGCCATCAGTTTAGGGGGCTCTAATTCACCCCTCCACTTT. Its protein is CAISLGGSNSPLHF.

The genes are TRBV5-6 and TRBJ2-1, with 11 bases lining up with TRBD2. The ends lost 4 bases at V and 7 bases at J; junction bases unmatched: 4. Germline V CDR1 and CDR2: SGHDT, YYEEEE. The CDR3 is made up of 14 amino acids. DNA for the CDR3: TGTGCCAGCAGCCTTAGCGGGGGGGCAAATGAGCAGTTCTTC. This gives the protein CASSLSGGANEQFF.

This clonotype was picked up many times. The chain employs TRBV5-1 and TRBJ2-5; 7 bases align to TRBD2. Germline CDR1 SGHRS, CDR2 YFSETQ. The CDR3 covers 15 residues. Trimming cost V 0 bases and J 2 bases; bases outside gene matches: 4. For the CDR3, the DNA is TGCGCCAGCAGCTTGGAGCGGGGTACTCAAGAGACCCAGTACTTC. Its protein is CASSLERGTQETQYF.

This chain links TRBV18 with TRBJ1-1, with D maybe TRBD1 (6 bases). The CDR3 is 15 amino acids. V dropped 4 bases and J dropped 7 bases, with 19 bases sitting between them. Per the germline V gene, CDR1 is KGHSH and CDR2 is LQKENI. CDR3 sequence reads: CASSQGGTLKDEAFF. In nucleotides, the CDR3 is TGTGCCAGCTCACAGGGGGGAACACTGAAAGATGAAGCTTTCTTT.

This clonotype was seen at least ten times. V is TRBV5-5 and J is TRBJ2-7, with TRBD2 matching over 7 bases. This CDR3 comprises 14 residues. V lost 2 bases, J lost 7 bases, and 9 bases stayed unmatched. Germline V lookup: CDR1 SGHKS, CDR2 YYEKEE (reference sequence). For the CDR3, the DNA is TGTGCCAGCAGCTTTATCTCGGGAGGAACAGAGCAGTACGTC. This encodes CASSFISGGTEQYV.

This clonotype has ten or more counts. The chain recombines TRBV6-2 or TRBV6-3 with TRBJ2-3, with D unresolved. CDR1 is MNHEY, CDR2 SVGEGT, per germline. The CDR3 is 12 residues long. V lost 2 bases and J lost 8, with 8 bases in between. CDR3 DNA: TGTGCCAGCAGTTACGGGCCGGGTACGCAGTATTTT. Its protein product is CASSYGPGTQYF.

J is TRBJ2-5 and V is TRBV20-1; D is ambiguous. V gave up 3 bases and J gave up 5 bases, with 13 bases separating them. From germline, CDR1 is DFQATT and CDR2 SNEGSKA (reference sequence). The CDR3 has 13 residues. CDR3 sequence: CSARRLGRETQYF. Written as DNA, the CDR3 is TGCAGTGCTAGGCGGTTAGGCCGGGAGACCCAGTACTTC.

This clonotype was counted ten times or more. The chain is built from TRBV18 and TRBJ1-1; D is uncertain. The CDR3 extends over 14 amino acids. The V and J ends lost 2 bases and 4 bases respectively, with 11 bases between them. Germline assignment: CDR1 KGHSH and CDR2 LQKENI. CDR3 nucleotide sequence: TGTGCCAGCTCACCAATCTCTGATACCACTGAAGCTTTCTTT. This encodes CASSPISDTTEAFF.

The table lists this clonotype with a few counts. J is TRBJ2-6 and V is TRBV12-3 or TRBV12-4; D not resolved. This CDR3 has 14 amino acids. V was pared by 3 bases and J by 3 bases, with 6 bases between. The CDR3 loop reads CASSLLHGANVLTF. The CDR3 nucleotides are TGTGCCAGCAGTTTGCTTCATGGGGCCAACGTCCTGACTTTC.

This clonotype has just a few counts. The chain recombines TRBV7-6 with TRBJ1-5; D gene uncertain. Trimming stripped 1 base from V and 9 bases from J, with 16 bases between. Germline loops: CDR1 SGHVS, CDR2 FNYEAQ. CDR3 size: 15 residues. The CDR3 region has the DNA TGTGCCAGCAGCTTAGTAGGACCCCCCGGAGGGCCCCAGCATTTT. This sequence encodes CASSLVGPPGGPQHF.

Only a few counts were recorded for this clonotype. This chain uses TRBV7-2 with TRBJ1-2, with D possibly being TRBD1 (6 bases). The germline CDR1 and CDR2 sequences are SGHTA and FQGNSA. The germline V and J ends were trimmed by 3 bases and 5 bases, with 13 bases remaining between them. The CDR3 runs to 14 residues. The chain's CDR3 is CASSLGAAFYGYTF. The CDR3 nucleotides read TGTGCCAGCAGCTTGGGGGCCGCCTTTTATGGCTACACCTTC.

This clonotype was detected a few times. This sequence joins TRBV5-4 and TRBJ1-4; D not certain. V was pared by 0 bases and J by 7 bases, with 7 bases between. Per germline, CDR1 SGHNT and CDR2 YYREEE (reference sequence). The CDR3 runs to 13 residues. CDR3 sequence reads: CASSLDGVEKLFF. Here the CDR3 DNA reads TGTGCCAGCAGCTTGGACGGGGTTGAAAAACTGTTTTTT. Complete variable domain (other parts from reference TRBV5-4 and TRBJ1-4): ETGVTQSPTHLIKTRGQQVTLRCSSQSGHNTVSWYQQALGQGPQFIFQYYREEENGRGNFPPRFSGLQFPNYSSELNVNALELDDSALYLCASSLDGVEKLFFGSGTQLSVL.

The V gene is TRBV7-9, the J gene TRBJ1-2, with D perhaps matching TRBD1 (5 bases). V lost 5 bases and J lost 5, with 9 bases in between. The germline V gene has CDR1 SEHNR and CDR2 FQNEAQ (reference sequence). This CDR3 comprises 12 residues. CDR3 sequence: CASSITGYGYTF. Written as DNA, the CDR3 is TGTGCCAGCAGCATCACAGGATATGGCTACACCTTC.

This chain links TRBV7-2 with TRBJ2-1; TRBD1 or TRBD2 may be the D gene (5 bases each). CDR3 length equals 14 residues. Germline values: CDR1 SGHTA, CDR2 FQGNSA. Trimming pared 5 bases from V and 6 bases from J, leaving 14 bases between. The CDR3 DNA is TGTGCCAGCAGCGCCGGGACCGTCGTCAATGAGCAGTTCTTC. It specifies CASSAGTVVNEQFF. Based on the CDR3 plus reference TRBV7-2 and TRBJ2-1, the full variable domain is GAGVSQSPSNKVTEKGKDVELRCDPISGHTALYWYRQSLGQGLEFLIYFQGNSAPDKSGLPSDRFSAERTGGSVSTLTIQRTQQEDSAVYLCASSAGTVVNEQFFGPGTRLTVL.